The source of this T cell receptor (beta chain) is a study of T cells after yellow fever vaccination. Study-level findings and limits: Boosting was followed by the reappearance of most primary-vaccination clones (about 97% CD4, around 86% CD8).

TCRdb independently ran MiXCR on the 5' RACE reads; one entry per CDR3 protein. Among a few hundred thousand distinct CDR3 sequences listed, roughly 12% were seen once. Comments on this clonotype: Its antigen remains unknown.

The sequence derives from a young man who received the YFV17D yellow fever vaccine. The sample here was PBMCs, taken on the day of the first yellow fever vaccination.

CDR3 bases: TGTGCCAGCACACAAGGAGGGACCGAGAGCTCCTACGAGCAGTACTTC. Translation: CASTQGGTESSYEQYF. The J gene is TRBJ2-7, the V gene TRBV6-1, with D tentatively TRBD2 (6 bases). Trimming left V 7 bases short and J 0 bases short, with 19 bases between. The CDR3 has 16 amino acids. Germline V gives CDR1 MNHNS, CDR2 SASEGT.